The clone carrying this T cell receptor (beta chain) has a count of ten or more. Individual cDNA molecules received unique molecular identifiers. TCRdb fed the 5' RACE reads into MiXCR, producing one record per CDR3 protein. There are some 57,000 distinct CDR3 sequences in the sample; about 10% occur only once, and 1.5% to 2% lies in the top ten. CDR1 and CDR2 (germline): SGHTA, FQGTGA. The CDR3 is made up of 14 amino acids. V was clipped by 3 bases and J by 1 base, with 9 bases between them. These data belong to a study of early T cells in non-severe SARS-CoV-2 infection. At the level of the study: Sequencing was performed on bulk RNA from unsorted whole blood, leaving chains unpaired.

The sequence derives from an adult who was a healthcare worker with PCR-confirmed SARS-CoV-2 infection or an uninfected control (not recorded which). What was sequenced was whole blood. The chain recombines TRBV7-3 with TRBJ1-1; D uncertain. DNA of the CDR3: TGTGCCAGCAGCTTGCTTGGGGAGAACACTGAAGCTTTCTTT. Translated: CASSLLGENTEAFF.